This T cell receptor (beta chain) was identified in a study of blood T cell repertoires in COVID-19. Overall study context: Specimens from acute and convalescent COVID-19 originated in the United States, Italy and Spain.

CDR1 and CDR2 (germline): LNHDA, SQIVND (reference sequence). V lost 5 bases, J lost 3 bases, and 5 bases stayed unmatched. This CDR3 spans 14 amino acids. Generated by immunoSEQ multiplex PCR, the TCRdb table keeps only in-frame clones and is missing some. The table has approximately 78,000 clones, 90% to 95% seen once. Sample: peripheral blood. The chain is built from TRBV19 and TRBJ2-3; 7 bases are shared with TRBD1. The source is a man over 45 with COVID-19, enrolled during active disease. CDR3 sequence: CASSPTGVTDTQYF. The CDR3 nucleotides read TGTGCCAGTAGTCCCACAGGGGTTACAGATACGCAGTATTTT.